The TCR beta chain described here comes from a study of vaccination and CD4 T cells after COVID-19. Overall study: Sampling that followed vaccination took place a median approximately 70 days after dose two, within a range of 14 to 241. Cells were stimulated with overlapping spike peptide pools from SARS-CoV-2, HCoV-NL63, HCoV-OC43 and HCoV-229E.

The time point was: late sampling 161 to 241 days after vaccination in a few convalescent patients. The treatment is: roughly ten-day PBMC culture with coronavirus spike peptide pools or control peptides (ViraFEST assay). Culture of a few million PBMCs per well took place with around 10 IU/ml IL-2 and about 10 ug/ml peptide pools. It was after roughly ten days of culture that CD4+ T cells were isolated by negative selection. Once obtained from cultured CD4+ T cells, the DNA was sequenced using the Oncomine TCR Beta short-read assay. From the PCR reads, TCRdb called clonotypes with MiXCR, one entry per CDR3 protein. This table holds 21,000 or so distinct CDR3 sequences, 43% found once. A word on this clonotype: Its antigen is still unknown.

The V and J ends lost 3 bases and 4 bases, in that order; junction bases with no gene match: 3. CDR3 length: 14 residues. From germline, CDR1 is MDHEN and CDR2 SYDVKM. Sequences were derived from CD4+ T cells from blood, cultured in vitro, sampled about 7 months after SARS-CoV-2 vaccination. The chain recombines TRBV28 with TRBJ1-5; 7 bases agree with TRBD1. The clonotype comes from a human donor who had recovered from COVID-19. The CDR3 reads CASSFGRGNQPQHF. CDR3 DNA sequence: TGTGCCAGCAGTTTCGGCAGGGGGAATCAGCCCCAGCATTTT.